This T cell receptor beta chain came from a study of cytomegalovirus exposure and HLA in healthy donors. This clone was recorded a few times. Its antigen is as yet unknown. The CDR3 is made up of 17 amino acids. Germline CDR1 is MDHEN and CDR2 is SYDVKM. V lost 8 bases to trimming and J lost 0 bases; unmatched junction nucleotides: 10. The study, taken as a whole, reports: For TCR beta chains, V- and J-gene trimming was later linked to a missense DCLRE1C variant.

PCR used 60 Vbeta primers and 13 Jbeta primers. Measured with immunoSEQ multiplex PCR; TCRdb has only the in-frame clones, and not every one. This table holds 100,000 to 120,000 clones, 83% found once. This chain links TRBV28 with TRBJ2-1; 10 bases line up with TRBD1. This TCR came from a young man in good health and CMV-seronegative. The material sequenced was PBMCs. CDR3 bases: TGTGCCAGCCGGGACAGGGGCCTCAGGAGCTCCTACAATGAGCAGTTCTTC. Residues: CASRDRGLRSSYNEQFF. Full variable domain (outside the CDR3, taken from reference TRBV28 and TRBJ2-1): DVKVTQSSRYLVKRTGEKVFLECVQDMDHENMFWYRQDPGLGLRLIYFSYDVKMKEKGDIPEGYSVSREKKERFSLILESASTNQTSMYLCASRDRGLRSSYNEQFFGPGTRLTVL.